Following are 17 T cell receptor beta chains from one sample sequenced in a study of shared T cell receptors in the human thymus listed by TCRdb under 2021. The protocol used for the library was the immunoSEQ multiplex PCR assay. Imported from immuneACCESS, the table was reduced by TCRdb to in-frame sequences with V and J called. These copies leave out some clones; in studies compared against another copy, an unresolved V gene accounts for under half, and the cause of the remainder is not known. The sample table contains hundreds of thousands of clones; only one count was recorded for around 87% of them. The leading ten clones occupy 0.0094% of the sample. The same data also went into a second study, on human thymus T cells.

Material for sequencing was thymocytes. The source is a boy less than two years old with a congenital heart defect. Donor details come from another sample of the same person, matched by shared clones.

This chain joins TRBV29-1 and TRBJ2-1; the match to TRBD2 covers 14 bases. V was clipped by 3 bases and J by 8 bases; unmatched bases: 15. Germline V gene data show CDR1 as SQVTM and CDR2 as ANQGSEA. The CDR3 runs 18 residues. The CDR3 region has the DNA TGCAGCGTTGAGTGGGAGGGACTAGCGGGAGTCAAAGGGCATGAGCAGTTCTTC. This encodes CSVEWEGLAGVKGHEQFF.

The chain couples TRBV27 to TRBJ1-2, with D perhaps TRBD1 (5 bases). Trimming took off 7 bases at V and 4 bases at J, with 25 bases between the two ends. The CDR3 has 17 residues. Germline CDR1 reads MNHEY; CDR2 reads SMNVEV (reference sequence). CDR3 residues: CASTPLWGKSGGYGYTF. DNA of the CDR3: TGTGCCAGCACCCCTCTCTGGGGTAAAAGCGGGGGCTATGGCTACACCTTC.

This clone was recorded once. V usage is TRBV5-6 and J usage is TRBJ2-7, with D unclear. This CDR3 comprises 14 residues. CDR1 and CDR2 from the germline V gene are SGHDT and YYEEEE. V lost 2 bases to trimming and J lost 2 bases, with 11 bases between them. In DNA, the CDR3 is TGTGCCAGCAGCTTCGGAGACTCTGCCTACGAGCAGTACTTC. It codes for CASSFGDSAYEQYF. Based on the CDR3 plus reference TRBV5-6 and TRBJ2-7, the full variable domain is DAGVTQSPTHLIKTRGQQVTLRCSPKSGHDTVSWYQQALGQGPQFIFQYYEEEERQRGNFPDRFSGHQFPNYSSELNVNALLLGDSALYLCASSFGDSAYEQYFGPGTRLTVT.

The chain carries TRBV28 and TRBJ1-6; possibly TRBD1 for D (5 bases). V shed 5 bases and J shed 7 bases, with 27 bases lying between them. The CDR3 is made up of 19 amino acids. The germline V gene has CDR1 MDHEN and CDR2 SYDVKM. The CDR3 DNA reads TGTGCCAGCAGTCACCTTCGTCCGGGACCCCCCGGAGGGAATTCACCCCTCCACTTT. Translation gives CASSHLRPGPPGGNSPLHF. Filled out from reference TRBV28 and TRBJ1-6, the complete variable domain reads DVKVTQSSRYLVKRTGEKVFLECVQDMDHENMFWYRQDPGLGLRLIYFSYDVKMKEKGDIPEGYSVSREKKERFSLILESASTNQTSMYLCASSHLRPGPPGGNSPLHFGNGTRLTVT.

CDR3 bases: TGTGCCAGTAGTATATCCCCGCGCGGAGAGACCCAGTACTTC. It yields the protein CASSISPRGETQYF. The chain employs TRBV19 and TRBJ2-5; D not resolved. Trimming removed 2 bases at V and 4 bases at J, with 11 bases between. Germline-derived CDR1 and CDR2 are LNHDA and SQIVND (reference sequence). The length of the CDR3 is 14 residues.

DNA for the CDR3: TGCGCCAGCACTCCCTGGGCGGGATTGAACACTGAAGCTTTCTTT. This encodes CASTPWAGLNTEAFF. J is TRBJ1-1 and V is TRBV5-1; no definite D call. This CDR3 comprises 15 residues. The V end lost 6 bases, the J end lost 0 bases, and 15 bases lay between the germline ends. CDR1 SGHRS and CDR2 YFSETQ come from the germline V gene.

The genes are TRBV4-3 and TRBJ1-4; TRBD1 matches 8 bases. Per germline, CDR1 LGHNA and CDR2 YSLEER. The CDR3 covers 14 residues. The junction had 7 bases not matched to a gene; V was cut back by 6 bases and J by 7 bases. This CDR3 reads CASRPGTGSEKLFF. The CDR3 bases are TGCGCCAGCAGGCCCGGGACAGGTAGTGAAAAACTGTTTTTT.

This clone has only a few counts. The gene calls are TRBV14 and TRBJ1-2; TRBD1 is a possible D gene (6 bases). Germline V lookup: CDR1 SGHDN, CDR2 FVKESK. The CDR3 runs to 13 residues. V gave up 0 bases and J gave up 4 bases, with 6 bases separating them. CDR3 sequence reads: CASSQEQGYGYTF. The CDR3 DNA sequence: TGTGCCAGCAGCCAAGAACAGGGCTATGGCTACACCTTC.

CDR3 DNA: TGCGCCAGCAGCTTGGTGGGAGGGACTAGCGGGGGGGATAATCAAGAGACCCAGTACTTC. Amino acids: CASSLVGGTSGGDNQETQYF. The chain couples TRBV5-1 to TRBJ2-5; 16 bases fit TRBD2. V was clipped by 0 bases and J by 2 bases; unmatched bases: 10. Germline values: CDR1 SGHRS, CDR2 YFSETQ. The CDR3 totals 20 residues.

The chain has TRBV7-9 and TRBJ1-6; D perhaps matches TRBD1 (6 bases). The V end lost 5 bases, the J end lost 7 bases, and 18 bases lay between the germline ends. The CDR3 is 16 residues long. Germline CDR1 SEHNR, CDR2 FQNEAQ (reference sequence). The DNA for the CDR3 is TGTGCCAGCAGCGCCGGGGAGGGGGGCCTAAATTCACCCCTCCACTTT. Translated, it gives CASSAGEGGLNSPLHF. The whole variable domain, filled in from reference TRBV7-9 and TRBJ1-6, reads DTGVSQNPRHKITKRGQNVTFRCDPISEHNRLYWYRQTLGQGPEFLTYFQNEAQLEKSRLLSDRFSAERPKGSFSTLEIQRTEQGDSAMYLCASSAGEGGLNSPLHFGNGTRLTVT.

This clone was seen more than once but under ten times. This chain's CDR3 is CASSYGQGSGNTIYF. DNA for the CDR3: TGTGCCAGCAGTTACGGGCAGGGCTCTGGAAACACCATATATTTT. The rearrangement joins TRBV6-6 to TRBJ1-3, with D possibly matching TRBD1 (5 bases). CDR1 MNHNY and CDR2 SVGAGI come from the germline V gene (reference sequence). V shed 2 bases and J shed 0 bases, with 8 bases lying between them. This CDR3 is built from 15 residues.

The chain couples TRBV15 to TRBJ1-1, with a tentative D call TRBD1 (5 bases). The CDR3 length is 14 residues. The germline gives CDR1 LNHNV, CDR2 YYDKDF (reference sequence). Trimming left V 0 bases short and J 8 bases short, with 13 bases between. The CDR3 DNA sequence: TGTGCCACCAGCAGAGATCGGAGGAGGGGAGAAGCTTTCTTT. Its translation is CATSRDRRRGEAFF. The full variable domain, with the rest looked up from reference TRBV15 and TRBJ1-1, is DAMVIQNPRYQVTQFGKPVTLSCSQTLNHNVMYWYQQKSSQAPKLLFHYYDKDFNNEADTPDNFQSRRPNTSFCFLDIRSPGLGDTAMYLCATSRDRRRGEAFFGQGTRLTVV.

V is TRBV5-1 and J is TRBJ1-2; D ambiguous. Trimming took 2 bases from V and 6 from J, leaving 14 bases between them. The length of the CDR3 is 14 residues. CDR1 and CDR2 (germline): SGHRS, YFSETQ. The CDR3 protein is CASSFGPAGDGYTF. The CDR3 coding sequence is TGCGCCAGCAGCTTCGGGCCAGCCGGGGATGGCTACACCTTC.

The genes are TRBV28 and TRBJ1-1, with D unclear. Germline V gene sequence: CDR1 MDHEN, CDR2 SYDVKM. CDR3 length: 16 residues. Between the trimmed V and J ends, which lost 2 bases and 6 bases, there was a span of 19 bases. This CDR3 is CASSLTAFGDYPEAFF. The CDR3, as DNA: TGTGCCAGCAGTTTAACGGCATTTGGAGACTATCCTGAAGCTTTCTTT.

The chain has TRBV5-1 and TRBJ2-7; a weak D match, TRBD2 (6 bases). V lost 2 bases, J lost 2 bases, and 11 bases lay in between. The CDR3 length is 14 residues. Per the germline V gene, CDR1 is SGHRS and CDR2 is YFSETQ. This CDR3 is CASSLGTSTYEQYF. The DNA of the CDR3 is TGCGCCAGCAGCTTAGGGACTTCCACCTACGAGCAGTACTTC.

The chain employs TRBV4-3 and TRBJ2-7; 11 nucleotides line up with TRBD2. The germline CDR1 and CDR2 sequences are LGHNA and YSLEER. V was pared by 3 bases and J by 1 base, with 8 bases of the junction left unmatched. CDR3 length: 17 residues. The CDR3 DNA reads as TGCGCCAGCAGCCAGGACCTTGGGACTAGCGGTTCCTACGAGCAGTACTTC. Protein product: CASSQDLGTSGSYEQYF.

Written as DNA, the CDR3 is TGCGCCAGCAGCTTGGGCCCTGACAAATTGAACACTGAAGCTTTCTTT. This translates into CASSLGPDKLNTEAFF. V gene TRBV5-1 combines with J gene TRBJ1-1; D is undetermined. The CDR3 is 16 residues long. Per germline, CDR1 SGHRS and CDR2 YFSETQ. The V end lost 0 bases, the J end lost 0 bases, and 12 bases lay between the germline ends.